The present T cell receptor (beta chain) was sequenced within a study of cytomegalovirus exposure and HLA in healthy donors. General observations from the study: Indistinguishable V segments such as TRBV6-2 and TRBV6-3 were excluded. V- and J-gene trimming of TCR beta was linked (in a later analysis) to a missense DCLRE1C variant. Researchers catalogued approximately 170 TCR beta chains as cytomegalovirus-associated. Most of the TCR beta V segments (in an earlier analysis) were productive either about 90% or about 30% of the time.

CDR3 length: 15 amino acids. With V trimmed by 5 bases and J by 7 bases, 7 bases remained unmatched. Germline V CDR1 and CDR2: MDHEN, SYDVKM. As regards this clone: Antigen specificity is unknown.

The PCR had 60 Vbeta and 13 Jbeta primers. The data were produced by immunoSEQ multiplex PCR, yet TCRdb's version contains in-frame clones alone and is incomplete. The data contain some 150,000 clones, around 79% of them singletons. This chain connects TRBV28 to TRBJ1-6, with TRBD1 matching over 8 bases. This TCR came from a man aged 50 or older in good health and CMV-seropositive. The source material was PBMCs. The CDR3 is CASSLTDRENSPLHF. In nucleotides, the CDR3 is TGTGCCAGCAGTCTAACGGACAGGGAAAATTCACCCCTCCACTTT.